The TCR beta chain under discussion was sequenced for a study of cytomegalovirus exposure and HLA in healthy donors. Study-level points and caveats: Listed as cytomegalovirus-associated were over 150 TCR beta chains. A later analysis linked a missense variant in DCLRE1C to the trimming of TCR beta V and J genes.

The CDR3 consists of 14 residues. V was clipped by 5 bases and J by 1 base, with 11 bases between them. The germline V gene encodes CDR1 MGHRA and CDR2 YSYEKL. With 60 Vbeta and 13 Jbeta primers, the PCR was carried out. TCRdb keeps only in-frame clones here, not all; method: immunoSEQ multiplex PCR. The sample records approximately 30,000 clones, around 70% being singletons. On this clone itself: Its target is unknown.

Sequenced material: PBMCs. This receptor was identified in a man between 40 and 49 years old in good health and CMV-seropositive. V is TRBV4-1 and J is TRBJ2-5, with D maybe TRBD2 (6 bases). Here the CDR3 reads CASSLAGSQETQYF. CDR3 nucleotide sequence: TGCGCCAGCAGCTTGGCGGGGAGCCAAGAGACCCAGTACTTC.